This is a list of T cell receptor beta chains from one sample in a study of blood T cell repertoires in COVID-19. The table came from immunoSEQ multiplex PCR; TCRdb's copy has only in-frame clones and leaves some out. The top ten hold roughly 2% of the sample, which has around 250,000 clones, approximately 80% seen once. The sequenced sample was peripheral blood. All receptors come from a man aged 25-45 years who had recovered from COVID-19. Both conserved end residues are part of each CDR3. The D gene is left open where the match is weak. A row's size may be missing; if present it is once, few, many or a size class.

clone_size j_call v_call d_call cdr3_nt cdr3_aa
. TRBJ1-2 TRBV20-1 . TGCAGTGCCGCACTTGTGAGGGGCTACACCTTC CSAALVRGYTF
. TRBJ1-1 TRBV4-2 . TGTGCCAGCAGCCAGGGAGGGTGGACTGAAGCTTTCTTT CASSQGGWTEAFF
. TRBJ2-4 TRBV10-3 TRBD2 TGTGCCATCAGTGGGTTTTCGGGGGGCATTCAGTACTTC CAISGFSGGIQYF
once TRBJ1-1 TRBV7-9 . TGTGCCAGCAGCCCGATGGGGCGGGGGAACACTGAAGCTTTCTTT CASSPMGRGNTEAFF
. TRBJ2-3 TRBV6-2/TRBV6-3 TRBD2 TGTGCCAGCAGTTCGACCCGACTAGCGGTATTAGATACGCAGTATTTT CASSSTRLAVLDTQYF
. TRBJ2-1 TRBV7-3 TRBD2 TGTGCCAGCAGCTTAGGTAGCGGGGGGAGCTCCTACAATGAGCAGTTCTTC CASSLGSGGSSYNEQFF
. TRBJ1-1 TRBV5-1 . TGCGCCAGCAGCTCGGACAGCTTTAACACTGAAGCTTTCTTT CASSSDSFNTEAFF
. TRBJ1-2 TRBV10-3 . TGTGCCATCAGTCAATCTCCGGGGGACTTGGGAGGCTACACCTTC CAISQSPGDLGGYTF
. TRBJ1-5 TRBV28 . TGTGCCAGCAGTTCGTCCGGGGGGGGAAATCAGCCCCAGCATTTT CASSSSGGGNQPQHF
once TRBJ2-7 TRBV5-8 . TGTGCCAGCAGCAGAGACAGGGGGCGGCTAGCGGGGGTCGCCTACGAGCAGTACTTC CASSRDRGRLAGVAYEQYF
. TRBJ1-1 TRBV6-5 TRBD1 TGTGCCAGCAGCCGGGACAGGGTAAACACTGAAGCTTTCTTT CASSRDRVNTEAFF
. TRBJ2-1 TRBV5-1 TRBD2 TGCGCCAGTGGACTAGCGGGGGAATATGAGCAGTTCTTC CASGLAGEYEQFF
. TRBJ2-2 TRBV7-8 TRBD1 TGTGCCAGCAGCCCCCCAGGGGGAGCCGACGGGGAGCTGTTTTTT CASSPPGGADGELFF
few TRBJ1-1 TRBV11-2 . TGTGCCAGCAGCCCCCTTGGCATGTCCACTGAAGCTTTCTTT CASSPLGMSTEAFF
. TRBJ2-6 TRBV10-3 TRBD1 TGTGCCATCAGTGAGGACAGGGGGTCTGGGGCCAACGTCCTGACTTTC CAISEDRGSGANVLTF
. TRBJ1-5 TRBV3-1/TRBV3-2 . TGTGCCAGCAGCCATTCGGGGGTGGGCAATCAGCCCCAGCATTTT CASSHSGVGNQPQHF
. TRBJ2-2 TRBV27 . TGTGCCAGCATCCCCTCTATAGCGGTGAACACCGGGGAGCTGTTTTTT CASIPSIAVNTGELFF
. TRBJ2-5 TRBV18 TRBD1 TGTGCCAGCTCGGGACAGAACTTGCAAGAGACCCAGTACTTC CASSGQNLQETQYF
. TRBJ1-1 TRBV7-9 TRBD1 TGTGCCAGCAGCCTAGGGACAGCTGAGGCTTTCTTT CASSLGTAEAFF
. TRBJ2-2 TRBV7-6 . TGTGCCAGCAGCTTAGTCGTCGGGGGGAACACCGGGGAGCTGTTTTTT CASSLVVGGNTGELFF